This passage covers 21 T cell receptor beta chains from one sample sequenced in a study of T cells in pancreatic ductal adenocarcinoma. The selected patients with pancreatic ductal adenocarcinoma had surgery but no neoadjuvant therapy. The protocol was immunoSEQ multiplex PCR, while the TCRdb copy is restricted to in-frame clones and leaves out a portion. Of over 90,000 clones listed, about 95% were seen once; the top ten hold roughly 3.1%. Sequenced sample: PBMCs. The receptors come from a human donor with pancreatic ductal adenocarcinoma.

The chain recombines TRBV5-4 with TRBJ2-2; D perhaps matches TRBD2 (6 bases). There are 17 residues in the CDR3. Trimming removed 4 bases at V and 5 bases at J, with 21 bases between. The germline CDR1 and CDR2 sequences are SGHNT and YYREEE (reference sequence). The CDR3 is CASSPSGRRTETGELFF. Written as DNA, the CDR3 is TGTGCCAGCAGCCCTTCGGGGAGGAGAACGGAGACCGGGGAGCTGTTTTTT.

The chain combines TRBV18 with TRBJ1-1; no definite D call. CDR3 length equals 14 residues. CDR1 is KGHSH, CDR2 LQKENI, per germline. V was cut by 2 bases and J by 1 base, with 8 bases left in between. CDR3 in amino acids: CASSPNNKNTEAFF. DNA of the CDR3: TGTGCCAGCTCACCAAATAACAAGAACACTGAAGCTTTCTTT.

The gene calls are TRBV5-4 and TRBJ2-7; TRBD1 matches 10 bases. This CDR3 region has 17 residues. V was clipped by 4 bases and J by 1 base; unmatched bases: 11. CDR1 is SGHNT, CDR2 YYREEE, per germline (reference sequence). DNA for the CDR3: TGTGCCAGCAGCAACAGACGACAGGGGGCGTCGTCCTACGAGCAGTACTTC. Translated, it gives CASSNRRQGASSYEQYF.

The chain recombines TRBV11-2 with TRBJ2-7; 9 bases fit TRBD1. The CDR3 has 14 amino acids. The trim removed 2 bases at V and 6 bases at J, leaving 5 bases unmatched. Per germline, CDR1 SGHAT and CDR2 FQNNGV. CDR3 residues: CASSLPGQGREQYF. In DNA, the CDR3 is TGTGCCAGCAGCTTACCGGGACAGGGACGCGAGCAGTACTTC.

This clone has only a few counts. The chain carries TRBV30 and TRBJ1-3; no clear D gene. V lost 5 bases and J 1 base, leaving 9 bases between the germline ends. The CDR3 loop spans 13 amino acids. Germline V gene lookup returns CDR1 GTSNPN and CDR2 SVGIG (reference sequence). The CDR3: CAWARESGNTIYF. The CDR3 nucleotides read TGTGCCTGGGCAAGGGAGTCTGGAAACACCATATATTTT.

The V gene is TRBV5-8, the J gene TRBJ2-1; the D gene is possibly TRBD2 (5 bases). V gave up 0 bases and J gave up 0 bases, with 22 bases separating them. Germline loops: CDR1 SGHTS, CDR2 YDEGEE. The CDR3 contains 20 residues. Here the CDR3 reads CASSLVRLGLLSLSYNEQFF. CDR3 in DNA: TGTGCCAGCAGCTTGGTTAGATTAGGACTCCTCTCGCTCTCCTACAATGAGCAGTTCTTC.

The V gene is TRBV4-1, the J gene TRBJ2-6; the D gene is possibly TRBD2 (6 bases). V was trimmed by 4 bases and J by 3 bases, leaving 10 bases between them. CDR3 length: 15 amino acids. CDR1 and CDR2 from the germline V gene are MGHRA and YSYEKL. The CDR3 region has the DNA TGCGCCAGCAGCCCCGGGAGATATGGGGCCAACGTCCTGACTTTC. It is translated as CASSPGRYGANVLTF.

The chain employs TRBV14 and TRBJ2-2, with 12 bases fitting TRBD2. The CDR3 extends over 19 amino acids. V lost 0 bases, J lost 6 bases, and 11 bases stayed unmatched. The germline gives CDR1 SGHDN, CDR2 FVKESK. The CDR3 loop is CASSQDWTVRTSGAGELFF. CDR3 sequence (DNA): TGTGCCAGCAGCCAAGATTGGACGGTCCGGACTAGCGGGGCCGGGGAGCTGTTTTTT.

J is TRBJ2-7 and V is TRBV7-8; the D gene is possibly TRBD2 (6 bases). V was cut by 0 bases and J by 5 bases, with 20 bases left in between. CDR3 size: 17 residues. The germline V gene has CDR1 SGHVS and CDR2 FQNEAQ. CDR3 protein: CASSLATRLEPTNEQYF. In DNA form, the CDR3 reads TGTGCCAGCAGCTTAGCGACCCGACTAGAACCTACGAACGAGCAGTACTTC.

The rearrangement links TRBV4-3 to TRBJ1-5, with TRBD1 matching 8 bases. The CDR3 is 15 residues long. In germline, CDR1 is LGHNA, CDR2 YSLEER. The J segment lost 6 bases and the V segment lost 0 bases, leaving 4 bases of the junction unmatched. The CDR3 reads CASSQDQGAGQPQHF. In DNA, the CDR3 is TGCGCCAGCAGCCAAGATCAGGGGGCCGGTCAGCCCCAGCATTTT.

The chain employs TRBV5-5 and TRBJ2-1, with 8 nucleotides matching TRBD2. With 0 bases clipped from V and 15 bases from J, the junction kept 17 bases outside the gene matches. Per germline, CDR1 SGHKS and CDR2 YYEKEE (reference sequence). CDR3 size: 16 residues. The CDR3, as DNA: TGTGCCAGCAGCTTGGGGCTAGCGGGCATCACGGACGGGCTGTTCTTC. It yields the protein CASSLGLAGITDGLFF.

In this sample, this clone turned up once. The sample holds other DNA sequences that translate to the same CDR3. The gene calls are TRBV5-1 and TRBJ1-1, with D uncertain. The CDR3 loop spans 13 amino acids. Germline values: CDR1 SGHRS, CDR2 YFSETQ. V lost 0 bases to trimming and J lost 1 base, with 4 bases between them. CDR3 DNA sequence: TGCGCCAGCAGCTTGGCCGGGAACACTGAAGCTTTCTTT. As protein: CASSLAGNTEAFF.

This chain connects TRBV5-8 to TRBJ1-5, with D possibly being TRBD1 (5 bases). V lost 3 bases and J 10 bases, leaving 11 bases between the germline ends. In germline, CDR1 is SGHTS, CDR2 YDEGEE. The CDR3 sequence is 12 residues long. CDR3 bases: TGTGCCAGCAGCTACACAGGCCCCCCCCAGCATTTT. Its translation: CASSYTGPPQHF. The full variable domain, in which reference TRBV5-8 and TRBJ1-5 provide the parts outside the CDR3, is EAGVTQSPTHLIKTRGQQATLRCSPISGHTSVYWYQQALGLGLQFLLWYDEGEERNRGNFPPRFSGRQFPNYSSELNVNALELEDSALYLCASSYTGPPQHFGDGTRLSIL.

The CDR3 coding sequence is TGTGCCAGCAGCCGGGACTCAGAGACCCAGTACTTC. This gives the protein CASSRDSETQYF. The chain is built from TRBV5-4 and TRBJ2-5; possibly TRBD2 for D (6 bases). V was pared by 4 bases and J by 4 bases, with 8 bases between. In germline, CDR1 is SGHNT, CDR2 YYREEE (reference sequence). This CDR3 is built from 12 residues.

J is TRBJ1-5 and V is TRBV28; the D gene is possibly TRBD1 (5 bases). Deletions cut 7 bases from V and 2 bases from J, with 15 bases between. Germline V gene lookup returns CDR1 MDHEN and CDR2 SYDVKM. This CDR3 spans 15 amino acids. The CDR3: CASKPQGLGNQPQHF. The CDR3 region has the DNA TGTGCCAGCAAACCTCAGGGTCTGGGCAATCAGCCCCAGCATTTT.

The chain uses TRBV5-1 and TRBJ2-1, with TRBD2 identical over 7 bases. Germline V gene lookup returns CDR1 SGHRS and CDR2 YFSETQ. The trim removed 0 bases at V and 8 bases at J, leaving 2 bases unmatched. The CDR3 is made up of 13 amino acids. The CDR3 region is CASSLGEGDEQFF. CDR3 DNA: TGCGCCAGCAGCTTGGGGGAGGGAGATGAGCAGTTCTTC.

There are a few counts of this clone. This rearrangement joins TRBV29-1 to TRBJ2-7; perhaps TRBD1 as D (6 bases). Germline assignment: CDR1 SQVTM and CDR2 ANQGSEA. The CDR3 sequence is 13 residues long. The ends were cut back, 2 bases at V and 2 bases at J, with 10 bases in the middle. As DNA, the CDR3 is TGCAGCGTTGAAAAGACAGGTCCCTACGAGCAGTACTTC. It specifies CSVEKTGPYEQYF.

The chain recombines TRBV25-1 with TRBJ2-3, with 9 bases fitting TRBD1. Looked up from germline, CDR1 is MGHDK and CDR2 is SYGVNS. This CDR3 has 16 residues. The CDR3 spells CASLAQGQGYTDTQYF. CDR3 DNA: TGTGCTTCACTTGCACAAGGACAGGGGTACACAGATACGCAGTATTTT.

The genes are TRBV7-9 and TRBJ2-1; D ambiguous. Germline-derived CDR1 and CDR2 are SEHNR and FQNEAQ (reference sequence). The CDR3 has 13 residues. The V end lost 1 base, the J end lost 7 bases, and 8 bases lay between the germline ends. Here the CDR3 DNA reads TGTGCCAGCAGCTTAGTCGCCGGGAATGAGCAGTTCTTC. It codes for CASSLVAGNEQFF.

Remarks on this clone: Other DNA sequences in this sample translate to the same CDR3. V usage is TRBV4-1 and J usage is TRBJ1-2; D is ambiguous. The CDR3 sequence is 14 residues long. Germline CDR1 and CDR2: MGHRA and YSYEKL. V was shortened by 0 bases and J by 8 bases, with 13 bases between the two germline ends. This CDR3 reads CASSQESGVGGYTF. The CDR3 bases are TGCGCCAGCAGCCAAGAATCCGGGGTTGGGGGCTACACCTTC.

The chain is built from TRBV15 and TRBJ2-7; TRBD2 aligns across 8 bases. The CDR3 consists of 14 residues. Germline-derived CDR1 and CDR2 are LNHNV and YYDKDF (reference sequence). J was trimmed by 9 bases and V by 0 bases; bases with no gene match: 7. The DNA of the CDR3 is TGTGCCACCAGCAGAGATCAGCGGGAGCTCGGGCAGTACTTC. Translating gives CATSRDQRELGQYF.